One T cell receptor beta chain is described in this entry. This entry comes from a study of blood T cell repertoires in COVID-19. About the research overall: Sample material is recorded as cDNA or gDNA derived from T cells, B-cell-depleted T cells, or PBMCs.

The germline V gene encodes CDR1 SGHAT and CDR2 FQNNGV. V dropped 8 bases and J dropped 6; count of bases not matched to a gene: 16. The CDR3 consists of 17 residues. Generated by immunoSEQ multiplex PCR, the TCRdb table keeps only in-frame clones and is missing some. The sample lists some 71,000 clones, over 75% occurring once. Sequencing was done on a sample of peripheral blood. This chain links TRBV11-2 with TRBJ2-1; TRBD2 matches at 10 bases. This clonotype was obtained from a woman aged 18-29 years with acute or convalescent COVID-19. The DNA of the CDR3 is TGTGCCAGCCAGCTTACCCCGGCTAGCGGGAGTCGCAATGAGCAGTTCTTC. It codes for CASQLTPASGSRNEQFF.